Listed here are 23 T cell receptor beta chains from one sample, sequenced in a study of blood T cell repertoires in COVID-19. Profiled with immunoSEQ multiplex PCR; TCRdb holds only in-frame clones, not every one. The sample contains 45,000 to 70,000 clones, over 75% of which appear only once. Sequenced input: peripheral blood. The receptors were sampled from a man aged 55 to 69 with acute or convalescent COVID-19.

This chain uses TRBV12-3 or TRBV12-4 with TRBJ2-7; 8 bases fit TRBD1. Losses at the gene ends were 4 bases for V and 12 bases for J; bases not matched to a gene: 11. CDR3 length: 13 residues. The CDR3 spells CASSSGTGLTPYF. CDR3 DNA: TGTGCCAGCAGTTCCGGGACAGGCCTCACTCCGTACTTC.

This clone was detected once. The chain uses TRBV19 and TRBJ2-6, with 9 nucleotides matching TRBD1. The trim removed 9 bases at V and 2 bases at J, leaving 14 bases unmatched. The CDR3 consists of 18 residues. The germline V gene has CDR1 LNHDA and CDR2 SQIVND (reference sequence). CDR3 amino acids: CASKTGGDWPTGANVLTF. DNA of the CDR3: TGTGCCAGCAAGACAGGGGGTGATTGGCCTACTGGGGCCAACGTCCTGACTTTC. The variable domain in full, completed from reference TRBV19 and TRBJ2-6, reads DGGITQSPKYLFRKEGQNVTLSCEQNLNHDAMYWYRQDPGQGLRLIYYSQIVNDFQKGDIAEGYSVSREKKESFPLTVTSAQKNPTAFYLCASKTGGDWPTGANVLTFGAGSRLTVL.

Turning to this clone: The germline gene is not matched at one end of the junction; a read error may be the cause. V is TRBV10-3 and J is TRBJ2-4; D uncertain. The CDR3 runs to 13 residues. Per germline, CDR1 ENHRY and CDR2 SYGVKD. CDR3 bases: TGTGCCACCAGTGCTCTAGCCAAAAACATTCAGTACTTC. Translating gives CATSALAKNIQYF.

CDR3 loop: CASSSQTSGVTDTQYF. The CDR3 coding sequence is TGTGCCAGCAGCTCCCAGACTAGCGGGGTCACAGATACGCAGTATTTT. The chain couples TRBV5-6 to TRBJ2-3, with 11 positions matching TRBD2. CDR3 length: 16 amino acids. The J segment lost 2 bases and the V segment lost 3 bases, leaving 5 bases of the junction unmatched. Per the germline V gene, CDR1 is SGHDT and CDR2 is YYEEEE.

The rearrangement links TRBV6-5 to TRBJ2-5, with 7 positions matching TRBD1. V was clipped by 8 bases and J by 4 bases; unmatched bases: 1. Germline V CDR1 and CDR2: MNHEY, SVGAGI. CDR3 size: 11 residues. This chain's CDR3 is CASYRGETQYF. DNA for the CDR3: TGTGCCAGCTACAGGGGAGAGACCCAGTACTTC.

The chain links TRBV7-9 to TRBJ2-3; TRBD2 matches 8 bases. The CDR3 is 15 amino acids. The germline V gene has CDR1 SEHNR and CDR2 FQNEAQ (reference sequence). With V trimmed by 3 bases and J by 0 bases, 2 bases remained unmatched. The CDR3 here is CASSFGLASTDTQYF. DNA for the CDR3: TGTGCCAGCAGCTTCGGACTAGCAAGCACAGATACGCAGTATTTT.

This sequence joins TRBV6-5 and TRBJ1-6; D might be TRBD1 (5 bases). V was trimmed by 6 bases and J by 6 bases, leaving 15 bases between them. The germline V gene has CDR1 MNHEY and CDR2 SVGAGI. The CDR3 is 15 residues long. The CDR3 loop is CASSPKWGGNSPLHF. CDR3 nucleotides: TGTGCCAGCAGCCCGAAATGGGGCGGTAATTCACCCCTCCACTTT.

This chain links TRBV24-1 with TRBJ2-1, with TRBD2 matching 8 bases. The J segment lost 6 bases and the V segment lost 4 bases, leaving 7 bases of the junction unmatched. CDR3 size: 15 residues. Per the germline V gene, CDR1 is KGHDR and CDR2 is SFDVKD. The CDR3 DNA is TGTGCCACCAGTGACCCAAATCTAGCGGGCAATGAGCAGTTCTTC. It is translated as CATSDPNLAGNEQFF.

The rearrangement uses TRBV20-1 and TRBJ2-7, with D possibly TRBD2 on 6 matching bases. V lost 3 bases to trimming and J lost 6 bases, with 6 bases between them. CDR1 and CDR2 from the germline V gene are DFQATT and SNEGSKA (reference sequence). The CDR3 loop spans 10 amino acids. The CDR3 sequence: CSARGLEQYF. CDR3 nucleotides: TGCAGTGCTAGGGGACTCGAGCAGTACTTC.

J is TRBJ1-2 and V is TRBV10-3, with D tentatively TRBD1 (5 bases). CDR1 and CDR2 (germline): ENHRY, SYGVKD. Trimming pared 2 bases from V and 8 bases from J, leaving 12 bases between. The CDR3 loop spans 13 amino acids. The CDR3 reads CAISETKKGGYTF. The CDR3 DNA reads TGTGCCATCAGTGAGACGAAGAAGGGGGGCTACACCTTC.

About this clone itself: One junction end disagrees with the germline gene, perhaps due to a read error. The chain is built from TRBV7-7 and TRBJ2-5, with 11 positions matching TRBD2. Germline loops: CDR1 SSHAT, CDR2 FNYEAQ (reference sequence). The CDR3 contains 15 residues. The CDR3 sequence: CASSLVSGGAETQYF. As DNA, the CDR3 is TGTGCTAGCAGCTTAGTTAGCGGGGGGGCCGAGACCCAGTACTTC. Based on the CDR3 plus reference TRBV7-7 and TRBJ2-5, the full variable domain is GAGVSQSPRYKVTKRGQDVTLRCDPISSHATLYWYQQALGQGPEFLTYFNYEAQPDKSGLPSDRFSAERPEGSISTLTIQRTEQRDSAMYRCASSLVSGGAETQYFGPGTRLLVL.

The rearrangement links TRBV2 to TRBJ2-3, with D possibly being TRBD2 (5 bases). Germline-derived CDR1 and CDR2 are SNHLY and FYNNEI. V gave up 5 bases and J gave up 3 bases, with 12 bases separating them. The CDR3 loop spans 14 amino acids. CDR3 residues: CASSITRGTDTQYF. In DNA, the CDR3 is TGTGCCAGCAGTATAACACGGGGAACAGATACGCAGTATTTT.

V is TRBV9 and J is TRBJ2-7; perhaps TRBD1 as D (6 bases). Trimming pared 0 bases from V and 2 bases from J, leaving 9 bases between. This CDR3 is built from 14 residues. CDR1 is SGDLS and CDR2 is YYNGEE in the germline V gene. In DNA form, the CDR3 reads TGTGCCAGCAGCGTAGCAGGGACAACCTACGAGCAGTACTTC. Its protein is CASSVAGTTYEQYF.

The chain carries TRBV13 and TRBJ2-1, with 10 bases lining up with TRBD1. The ends lost 6 bases at V and 8 bases at J; junction bases unmatched: 10. Germline CDR1 PRHDT, CDR2 FYEKMQ (reference sequence). CDR3 length: 15 residues. CDR3 sequence (DNA): TGTGCCAGCAGTCCGGGCAGGACAGGGGGGGATGAGCAGTTCTTC. Residues: CASSPGRTGGDEQFF.

The chain links TRBV5-4 to TRBJ2-2, with D hard to call. Trimming cost V 4 bases and J 7 bases, with 11 bases left between them. This CDR3 is built from 13 residues. In germline, CDR1 is SGHNT, CDR2 YYREEE (reference sequence). CDR3 loop: CASSAARSGELFF. CDR3 coding DNA: TGTGCCAGCAGCGCGGCCCGGAGCGGGGAGCTGTTTTTT.

CDR3 nucleotides: TGTGCCAGCAGCCGGGCAGGGCACGAGCAGTACTTC. Its translation: CASSRAGHEQYF. The V call is TRBV5-6, the J call TRBJ2-7; TRBD1 might be the D (5 bases). Germline V lookup: CDR1 SGHDT, CDR2 YYEEEE. Deletions cut 4 bases from V and 5 bases from J, with 10 bases between. The CDR3 extends over 12 amino acids.

Only a few counts were recorded for this clone. The rearrangement joins TRBV6-5 to TRBJ2-1; 7 bases map to TRBD2. V was pared by 5 bases and J by 0 bases, with 4 bases of the junction left unmatched. The CDR3 has 15 residues. Germline CDR1 reads MNHEY; CDR2 reads SVGAGI. This CDR3 is CASSRAGNSYNEQFF. The CDR3 bases are TGTGCCAGCAGTCGAGCGGGAAACTCCTACAATGAGCAGTTCTTC.

This clone has more than one count but fewer than ten. The rearrangement uses TRBV27 and TRBJ1-5, with D possibly TRBD1 on 5 matching bases. Germline lookup yields CDR1 MNHEY and CDR2 SMNVEV (reference sequence). V gave up 8 bases and J gave up 4 bases, with 15 bases separating them. There are 14 residues in the CDR3. The CDR3 sequence: CASGRAPGNQPQHF. The DNA for the CDR3 is TGTGCCAGCGGCAGGGCCCCTGGGAATCAGCCCCAGCATTTT.

V usage is TRBV6-4 and J usage is TRBJ1-5; no definite D call. V gave up 3 bases and J gave up 1 base, with 4 bases separating them. CDR3 length equals 13 residues. In germline, CDR1 is MRHNA, CDR2 SNTAGT. CDR3 loop: CASSELSNQPQHF. CDR3 DNA sequence: TGTGCCAGCAGTGAACTCAGCAATCAGCCCCAGCATTTT.

The rearrangement links TRBV28 to TRBJ1-4; TRBD1 agrees at 9 bases. CDR1 and CDR2 (germline): MDHEN, SYDVKM. V lost 4 bases and J lost 5; bases outside the gene matches: 5. The CDR3 covers 15 residues. This CDR3 reads CASSSLTGGNEKLFF. CDR3 nucleotide sequence: TGTGCCAGCAGTTCTTTGACAGGGGGGAATGAAAAACTGTTTTTT.

This clone showed up just a few times. The V call is TRBV3-1 (or the pseudogene TRBV3-2), the J call TRBJ2-2, with D tentatively TRBD2 (6 bases). Germline V lookup: CDR1 LGHDT, CDR2 YNNKEL (reference sequence). Trimming removed 4 bases at V and 5 bases at J, with 14 bases between. This CDR3 spans 15 amino acids. CDR3: CASSRGDGGTGELFF. CDR3 nucleotides: TGTGCCAGCAGCCGGGGGGACGGCGGGACCGGGGAGCTGTTTTTT.

This chain joins TRBV7-9 and TRBJ2-7; 7 positions agree with TRBD1. The V and J ends lost 3 bases and 1 base, in that order; junction bases with no gene match: 6. Per germline, CDR1 SEHNR and CDR2 FQNEAQ (reference sequence). This CDR3 spans 15 amino acids. The chain's CDR3 is CASSFERGRSYEQYF. The CDR3 DNA follows: TGTGCCAGCAGCTTCGAGAGGGGGCGATCCTACGAGCAGTACTTC.

The CDR3 reads CASSYTSEGEQYF. For the CDR3, the DNA is TGTGCCAGCAGTTACACCTCGGAGGGAGAGCAGTACTTC. The V and J genes are TRBV7-3 and TRBJ2-7; D might be TRBD2 (6 bases). Trimming cost V 6 bases and J 7 bases, with 16 bases left between them. Germline V gene data show CDR1 as SGHTA and CDR2 as FQGTGA. The CDR3 runs 13 residues.